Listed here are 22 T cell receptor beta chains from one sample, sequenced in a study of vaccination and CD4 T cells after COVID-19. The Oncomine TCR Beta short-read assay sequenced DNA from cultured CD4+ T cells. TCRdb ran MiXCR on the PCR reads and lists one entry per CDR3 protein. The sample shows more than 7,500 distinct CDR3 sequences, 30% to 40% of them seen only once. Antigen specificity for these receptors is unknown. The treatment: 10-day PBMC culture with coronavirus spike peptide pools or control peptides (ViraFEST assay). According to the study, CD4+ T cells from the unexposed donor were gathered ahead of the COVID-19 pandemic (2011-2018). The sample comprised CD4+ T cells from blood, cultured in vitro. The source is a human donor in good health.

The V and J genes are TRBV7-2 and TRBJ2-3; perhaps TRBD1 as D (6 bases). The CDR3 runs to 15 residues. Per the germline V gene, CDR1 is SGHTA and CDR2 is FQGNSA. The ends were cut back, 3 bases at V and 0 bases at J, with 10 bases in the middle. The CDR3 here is CASSFVGASTDTQYF. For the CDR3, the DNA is TGTGCCAGCAGCTTTGTGGGGGCAAGCACAGATACGCAGTATTTT. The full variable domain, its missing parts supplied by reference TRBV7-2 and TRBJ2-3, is GAGVSQSPSNKVTEKGKDVELRCDPISGHTALYWYRQSLGQGLEFLIYFQGNSAPDKSGLPSDRFSAERTGGSVSTLTIQRTQQEDSAVYLCASSFVGASTDTQYFGPGTRLTVL.

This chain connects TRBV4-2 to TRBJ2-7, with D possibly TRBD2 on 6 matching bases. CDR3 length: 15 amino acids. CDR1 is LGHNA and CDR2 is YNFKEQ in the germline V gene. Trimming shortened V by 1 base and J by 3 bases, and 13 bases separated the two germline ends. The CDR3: CASSQVDGSSYEQYF. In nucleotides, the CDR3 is TGTGCCAGCAGCCAAGTCGACGGGAGTAGCTACGAGCAGTACTTC.

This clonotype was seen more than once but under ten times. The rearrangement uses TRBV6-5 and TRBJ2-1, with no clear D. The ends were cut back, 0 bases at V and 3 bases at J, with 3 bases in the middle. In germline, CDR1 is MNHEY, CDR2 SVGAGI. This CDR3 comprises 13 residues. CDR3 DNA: TGTGCCAGCAGTTACTCCCTCTACAATGAGCAGTTCTTC. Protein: CASSYSLYNEQFF.

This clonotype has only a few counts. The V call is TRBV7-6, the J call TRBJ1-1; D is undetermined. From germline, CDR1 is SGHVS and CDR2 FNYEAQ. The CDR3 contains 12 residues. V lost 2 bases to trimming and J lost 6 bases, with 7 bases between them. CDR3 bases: TGTGCCAGCAGCTTACCCGGGGCTGAAGCTTTCTTT. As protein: CASSLPGAEAFF.

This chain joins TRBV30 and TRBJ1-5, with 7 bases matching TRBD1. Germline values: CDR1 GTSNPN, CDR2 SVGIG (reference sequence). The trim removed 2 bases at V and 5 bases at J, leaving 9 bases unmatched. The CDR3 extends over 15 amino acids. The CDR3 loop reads CAWSYSTGWDQPQHF. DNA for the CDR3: TGTGCCTGGAGTTACTCGACAGGGTGGGATCAGCCCCAGCATTTT.

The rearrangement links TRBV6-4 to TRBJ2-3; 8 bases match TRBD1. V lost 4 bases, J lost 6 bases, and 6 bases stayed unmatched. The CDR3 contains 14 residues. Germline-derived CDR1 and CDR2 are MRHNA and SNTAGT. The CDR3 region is CASSATTGVDTQYF. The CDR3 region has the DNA TGTGCCAGCAGTGCGACGACAGGGGTGGATACGCAGTATTTT.

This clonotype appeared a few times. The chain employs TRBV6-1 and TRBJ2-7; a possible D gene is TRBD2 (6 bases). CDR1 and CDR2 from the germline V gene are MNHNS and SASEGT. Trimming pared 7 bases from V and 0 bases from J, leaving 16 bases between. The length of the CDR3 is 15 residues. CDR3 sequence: CASISSESHSYEQYF. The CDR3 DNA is TGTGCCAGCATTTCTAGCGAGTCTCACTCCTACGAGCAGTACTTC.

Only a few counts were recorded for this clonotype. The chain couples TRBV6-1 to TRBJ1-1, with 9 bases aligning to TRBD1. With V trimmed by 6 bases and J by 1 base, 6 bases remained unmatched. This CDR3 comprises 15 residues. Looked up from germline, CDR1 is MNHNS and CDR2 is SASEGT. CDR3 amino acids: CASSHRGLGNTEAFF. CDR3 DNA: TGTGCCAGCAGCCACAGGGGGCTGGGGAACACTGAAGCTTTCTTT.

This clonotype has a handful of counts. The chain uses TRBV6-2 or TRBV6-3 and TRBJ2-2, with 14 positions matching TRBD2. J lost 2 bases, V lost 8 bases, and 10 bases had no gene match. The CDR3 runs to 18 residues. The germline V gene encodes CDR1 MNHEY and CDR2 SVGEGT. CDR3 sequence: CASRSGLAGAANTGELFF. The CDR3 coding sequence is TGTGCCAGCCGTTCGGGACTAGCGGGGGCGGCCAACACCGGGGAGCTGTTTTTT.

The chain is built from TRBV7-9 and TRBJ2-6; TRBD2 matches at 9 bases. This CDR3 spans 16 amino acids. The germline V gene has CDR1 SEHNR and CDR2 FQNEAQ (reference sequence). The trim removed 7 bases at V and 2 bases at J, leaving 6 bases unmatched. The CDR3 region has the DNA TGTGCCAGCACCCCGGCGGGAGGGCCTGGGGCCAACGTCCTGACTTTC. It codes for CASTPAGGPGANVLTF.

As DNA, the CDR3 is TGTGCCGGAGAGCCCGGCCGGGGCACTGAAGCTTTCTTT. It specifies CAGEPGRGTEAFF. This chain uses TRBV6-1 with TRBJ1-1; D gene ambiguous. Between the trimmed V and J ends, which lost 11 bases and 4 bases, there was a span of 17 bases. Germline lookup yields CDR1 MNHNS and CDR2 SASEGT. The CDR3 runs 13 residues.

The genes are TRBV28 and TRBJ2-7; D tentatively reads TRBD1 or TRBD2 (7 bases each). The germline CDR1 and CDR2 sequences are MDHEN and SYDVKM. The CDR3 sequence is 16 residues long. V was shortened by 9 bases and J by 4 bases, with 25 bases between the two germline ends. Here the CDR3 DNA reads TGTGCCAGTACCGGGACGGCCCAGGGGGGGCTATACGAGCAGTACTTC. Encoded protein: CASTGTAQGGLYEQYF.

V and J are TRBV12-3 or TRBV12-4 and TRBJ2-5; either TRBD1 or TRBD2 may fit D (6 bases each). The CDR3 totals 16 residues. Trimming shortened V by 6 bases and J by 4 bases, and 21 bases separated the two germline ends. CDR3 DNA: TGTGCCAGCAGCCCAGACCCCAAGGGGGGCTCAGAGACCCAGTACTTC. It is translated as CASSPDPKGGSETQYF.

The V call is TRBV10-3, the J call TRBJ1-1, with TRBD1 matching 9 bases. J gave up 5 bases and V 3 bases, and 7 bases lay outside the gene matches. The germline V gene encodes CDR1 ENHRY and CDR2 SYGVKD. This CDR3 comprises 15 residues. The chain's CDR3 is CAISDRDRVGTEAFF. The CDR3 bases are TGTGCCATCAGTGATAGGGACAGGGTGGGGACTGAAGCTTTCTTT.

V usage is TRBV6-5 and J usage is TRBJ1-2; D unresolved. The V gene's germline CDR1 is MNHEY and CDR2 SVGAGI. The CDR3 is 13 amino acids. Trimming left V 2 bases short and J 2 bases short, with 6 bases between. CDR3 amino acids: CASSYMRNYGYTF. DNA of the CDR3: TGTGCCAGCAGTTACATGCGGAACTATGGCTACACCTTC.

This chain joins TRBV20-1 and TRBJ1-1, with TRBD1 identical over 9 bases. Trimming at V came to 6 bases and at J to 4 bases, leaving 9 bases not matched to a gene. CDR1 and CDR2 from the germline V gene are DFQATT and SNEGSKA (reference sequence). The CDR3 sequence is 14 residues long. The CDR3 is CSATLGQGSTEAFF. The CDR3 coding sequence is TGCAGTGCGACCCTGGGACAGGGTTCCACTGAAGCTTTCTTT.

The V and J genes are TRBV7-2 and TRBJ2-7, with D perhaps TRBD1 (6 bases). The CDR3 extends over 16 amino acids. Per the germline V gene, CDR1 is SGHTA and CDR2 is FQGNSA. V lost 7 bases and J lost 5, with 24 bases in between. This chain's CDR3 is CASKNPGQGKIDEQYF. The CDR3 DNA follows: TGTGCCAGCAAGAACCCGGGGCAGGGGAAGATCGACGAGCAGTACTTC.

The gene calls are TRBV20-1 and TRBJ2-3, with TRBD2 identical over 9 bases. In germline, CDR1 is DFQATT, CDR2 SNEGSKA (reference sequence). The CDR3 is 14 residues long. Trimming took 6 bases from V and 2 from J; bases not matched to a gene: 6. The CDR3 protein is CSAWTSENTDTQYF. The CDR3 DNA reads TGCAGTGCCTGGACTAGCGAAAACACAGATACGCAGTATTTT.

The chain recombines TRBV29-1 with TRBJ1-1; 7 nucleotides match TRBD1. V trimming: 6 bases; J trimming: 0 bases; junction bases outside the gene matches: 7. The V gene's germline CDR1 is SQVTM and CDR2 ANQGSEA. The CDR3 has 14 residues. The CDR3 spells CSVRGTLLNTEAFF. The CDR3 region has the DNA TGCAGCGTCAGGGGGACTCTCCTGAACACTGAAGCTTTCTTT.

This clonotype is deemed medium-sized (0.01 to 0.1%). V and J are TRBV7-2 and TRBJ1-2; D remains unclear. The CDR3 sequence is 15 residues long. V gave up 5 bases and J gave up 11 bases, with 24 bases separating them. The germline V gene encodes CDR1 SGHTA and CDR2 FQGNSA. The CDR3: CASSHRSEGTRQYTF. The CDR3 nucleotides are TGTGCCAGCAGCCACCGCTCGGAGGGAACGCGACAATACACCTTC.

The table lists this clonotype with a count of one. The CDR3 sequence is CASSGNTEAFF. In DNA form, the CDR3 reads TGCGCCAGCAGTGGAAACACTGAAGCTTTCTTT. V and J are TRBV5-1 and TRBJ1-1, with unresolved D. V lost 5 bases, J lost 2 bases, and 4 bases lay in between. The CDR3 totals 11 residues. Germline V gene lookup returns CDR1 SGHRS and CDR2 YFSETQ.

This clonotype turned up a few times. CDR3 nucleotides: TGCAGTGCTAGAGAACCAAGCGGGCCCACAGATACGCAGTATTTT. Its protein is CSAREPSGPTDTQYF. This rearrangement joins TRBV20-1 to TRBJ2-3, with D tentatively TRBD2 (6 bases). This CDR3 has 15 residues. The germline V gene encodes CDR1 DFQATT and CDR2 SNEGSKA (reference sequence). Between the trimmed V and J ends, which lost 0 bases and 2 bases, there was a span of 12 bases.